The rows below give T cell receptor beta chains drawn from one sample of a study of T cell repertoires in cytomegalovirus infection. TCRdb reprocessed the reads with MiXCR, giving one entry per CDR3 protein. This table holds a few hundred thousand distinct CDR3 sequences, 15% to 20% found once. Input material: PBMCs. These TCRs come from a human donor in good health (CMV status not recorded). Some clones in this sample may be carry-over from other donors' samples. Each CDR3 is given with its conserved first and last residue. Each record gives: J gene, clone size, CDR3 length, V gene, D gene, CDR3 protein, CDR3 DNA. The D gene is left open where the match is weak. Clone size is stated in some rows and not others, as once, few, many or a class when expanded.

>TRBJ2-2|-|15|TRBV20-1|-
CSARVTGRVTGELFF
TGCAGTGCTAGAGTTACAGGGCGGGTGACCGGGGAGCTGTTTTTT
>TRBJ1-4|few|15|TRBV2|-
CASSARGIPDEKLFF
TGTGCCAGCAGTGCGCGGGGGATTCCGGATGAAAAACTGTTTTTT
>TRBJ1-1|once|13|TRBV6-5|-
CASSYSTDTEAFF
TGTGCCAGCAGTTACTCGACCGACACTGAAGCTTTCTTT
>TRBJ2-7|many|15|TRBV7-2|TRBD2
CASSPDSGGSYEQYF
TGTGCCAGCAGCCCCGACTCGGGAGGTTCCTACGAGCAGTACTTC
>TRBJ2-1|few|13|TRBV6-5|-
CASSYSKGHLRFF
TGTGCCAGCAGTTACTCAAAAGGACACCTCAGGTTCTTC
>TRBJ2-5|many|15|TRBV27|TRBD2
CASSWGGGAQETQYF
TGTGCCAGCAGTTGGGGCGGGGGGGCTCAGGAGACCCAGTACTTC
>TRBJ2-5|-|15|TRBV28|TRBD1
CASSLRTGVVETQYF
TGTGCCAGCAGTTTGAGGACAGGGGTTGTGGAGACCCAGTACTTC
>TRBJ2-3|many|17|TRBV12-3/TRBV12-4|TRBD2
CASSLSLAGGHPDTQYF
TGTGCCAGCAGTTTATCCCTAGCGGGGGGGCATCCAGATACGCAGTATTTT
>TRBJ1-4|-|16|TRBV7-9|TRBD1
CASSYRGGETNEKLFF
TGTGCCAGCAGCTACAGGGGTGGGGAAACTAATGAAAAACTGTTTTTT
>TRBJ2-5|-|15|TRBV20-1|TRBD2
CSAKRGGLMGETQYF
TGCAGTGCTAAGCGGGGGGGGCTTATGGGAGAGACCCAGTACTTC
>TRBJ1-5|-|18|TRBV2|TRBD1
CASTLPGQGTGSNQPQHF
TGTGCCAGCACCCTTCCGGGACAGGGGACAGGGAGCAATCAGCCCCAGCATTTT
>TRBJ1-1|-|15|TRBV7-2|-
CASSPGDTGGTGAFF
TGTGCCAGCAGCCCTGGGGACACCGGAGGAACGGGAGCTTTCTTT
>TRBJ2-7|-|15|TRBV28|-
CASSSHSGGWREQYF
TGTGCCAGCAGTTCCCACTCTGGGGGTTGGCGCGAGCAGTACTTC